This T cell receptor (beta chain) was recovered during a study of identical twins. Broader study findings: Models predicted too little out-of-frame TCR alpha sharing in monozygotic twins. For out-of-frame beta sequences, excess twin sharing was weaker.

This clonotype was picked up a small number of times. What it binds is not known. Addition of a universal primer site occurred through template switching, and cDNA carried unique molecular identifiers. TCRdb redid the calling of the 5' RACE reads with MiXCR, one entry per CDR3 protein. This table has roughly 490,000 distinct CDR3 sequences, over 11% appearing once. Healthy Caucasians made up all donors. The sample was also reused in another study, on yellow fever vaccine responses in identical twins.

The TCR was taken from a young woman in good health. Sequenced sample: CD4+ T cells sorted from blood.

Written as DNA, the CDR3 is TGTGCCAGCACCTATCCGGGACAGGGTTACAATGAGCAGTTCTTC. Encoded protein: CASTYPGQGYNEQFF. This rearrangement joins TRBV28 to TRBJ2-1; 9 bases align to TRBD1. This CDR3 comprises 15 residues. The V segment lost 7 bases and the J segment 4 bases; nucleotides outside the gene matches: 8. In germline, CDR1 is MDHEN, CDR2 SYDVKM. The whole variable domain, filled in from reference TRBV28 and TRBJ2-1, reads DVKVTQSSRYLVKRTGEKVFLECVQDMDHENMFWYRQDPGLGLRLIYFSYDVKMKEKGDIPEGYSVSREKKERFSLILESASTNQTSMYLCASTYPGQGYNEQFFGPGTRLTVL.